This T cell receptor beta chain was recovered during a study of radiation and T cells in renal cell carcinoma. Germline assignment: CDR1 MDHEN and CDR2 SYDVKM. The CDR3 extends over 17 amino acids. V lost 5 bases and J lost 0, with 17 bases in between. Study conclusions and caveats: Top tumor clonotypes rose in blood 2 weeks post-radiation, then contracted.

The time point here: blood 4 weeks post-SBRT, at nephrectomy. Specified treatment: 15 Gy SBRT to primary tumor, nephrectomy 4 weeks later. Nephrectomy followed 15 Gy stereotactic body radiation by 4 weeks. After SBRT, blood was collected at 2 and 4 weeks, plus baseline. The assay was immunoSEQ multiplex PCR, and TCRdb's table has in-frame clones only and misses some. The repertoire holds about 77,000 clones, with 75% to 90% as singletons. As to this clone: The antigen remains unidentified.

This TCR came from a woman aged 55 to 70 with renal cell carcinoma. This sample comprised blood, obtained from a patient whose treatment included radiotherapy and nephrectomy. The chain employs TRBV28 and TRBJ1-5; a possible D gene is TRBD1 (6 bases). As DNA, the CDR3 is TGTGCCAGCAGTCCATGGGACATTCAATATAGCAATCAGCCCCAGCATTTT. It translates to CASSPWDIQYSNQPQHF. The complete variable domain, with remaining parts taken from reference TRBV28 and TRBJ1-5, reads DVKVTQSSRYLVKRTGEKVFLECVQDMDHENMFWYRQDPGLGLRLIYFSYDVKMKEKGDIPEGYSVSREKKERFSLILESASTNQTSMYLCASSPWDIQYSNQPQHFGDGTRLSIL.